The source of this T cell receptor (beta chain) is a study of blood T cells in healthy people across ages. At least 5 micrograms of total RNA were extracted per sample. Using a J-beta primer mix together with a sample-barcoded 5' primer, a second PCR was run for about 6 to 11 cycles. TCRdb used MiXCR to reprocess the 5' RACE reads, holding one entry per CDR3 protein. The repertoire holds over 1,500,000 distinct CDR3 sequences, with about 39% as singletons. Germline CDR1 reads DFQATT; CDR2 reads SNEGSKA (reference sequence). V dropped 5 bases and J dropped 5; count of bases not matched to a gene: 6. The CDR3 covers 13 residues.

The rearrangement links TRBV20-1 to TRBJ1-5, with TRBD1 matching 7 bases. The sequencing input was blood. The sequence derives from a human donor in good health. For the CDR3, the DNA is TGCAGTGCTGGGTCAGACAGGGATCAGCCCCAGCATTTT. Translating gives CSAGSDRDQPQHF.